Listed below are T cell receptor beta chains from one sample, sequenced in a study of cytomegalovirus exposure and HLA in healthy donors. Generated by immunoSEQ multiplex PCR, the TCRdb table keeps only in-frame clones and is missing some. The sample comprises more than 80,000 clones, approximately 75% of which are singletons, and 13% to 15% rests with the top ten. The sequenced material came from PBMCs. These receptors were taken from a woman in her 70s in good health and CMV-seropositive. Each CDR3 is given with its conserved first and last residue. The order of the fields is clone size, V gene, J gene, CDR3 protein. A clone size is listed for some rows: how often the clone was seen (once, few, many), or a class if it is expanded.

once,TRBV2,TRBJ2-7,CASSPRQGGTYEQYF
-,TRBV18,TRBJ2-5,CASSSQGGEETQYF
-,TRBV5-5,TRBJ2-7,CASSQARERYEQYF
-,TRBV5-1,TRBJ2-1,CASSLVADNEQFF
-,TRBV6-5,TRBJ1-5,CASSPKNQPQHF
-,TRBV10-3,TRBJ1-4,CAIGTGNREKLFF
-,TRBV11-2,TRBJ1-1,CASSLRGMNTEAFF
-,TRBV25-1,TRBJ1-4,CASSDRQGAREKLFF
once,TRBV10-2,TRBJ2-3,CASKRGPGDTQYF
-,TRBV4-1,TRBJ2-5,CASSHKGGLAGVETQYF
-,TRBV5-1,TRBJ2-6,CASRPGGGGANVLTF
-,TRBV11-3,TRBJ1-4,CASSPRMGGEATNEKLFF
-,TRBV4-1,TRBJ2-7,CASSQDWGGSSYEQYF
once,TRBV5-8,TRBJ2-5,CASSRGQGIGETQYF
-,TRBV29-1,TRBJ2-2,CSVVVAVNTGELFF
once,TRBV7-6,TRBJ2-5,CASSLPRGQGAREAQYF
-,TRBV9,TRBJ2-5,CASSFSGGFQETQYF
once,TRBV19,TRBJ2-2,CASSAGAGGSTGELFF
few,TRBV7-9,TRBJ1-5,CASSPSGQPQHF
once,TRBV27,TRBJ2-3,CASSSLAGVSTDTQYF
-,TRBV11-3,TRBJ2-3,CASSQGVLSTDTQYF
-,TRBV6-6,TRBJ1-3,CASSAAGNTIYF
-,TRBV7-2,TRBJ1-5,CASSLYRGDQPQHF
few,TRBV6-1,TRBJ2-2,CASCKGEVRTGELFF